This TCR beta chain was sequenced in a study of response to subunit inactivated influenza vaccine. V was shortened by 1 base and J by 5 bases, with 6 bases between the two germline ends. The CDR3 spans 13 residues. The germline V gene has CDR1 SGHAT and CDR2 FQNNGV. Study outcomes and limitations: Each seasonal flu vaccination may recruit only limited new T cells, authors suggested.

Each CDR3 protein is one row after TCRdb ran MiXCR on the RT-PCR reads. The repertoire holds 700,000 to 800,000 distinct CDR3 sequences, with approximately 17% as singletons. This clonotype was recorded a few times. Its antigen is undetermined. The rearrangement links TRBV11-2 to TRBJ2-1, with D hard to call. The clonotype was recovered from a man in his forties or fifties who received an inactivated influenza vaccine. The starting material was PBMCs from blood, obtained roughly 5 days after vaccination. The CDR3 DNA reads as TGTGCCAGCAGCTTAGGCCATAACAATGAGCAGTTCTTC. Protein: CASSLGHNNEQFF.